A single sample is the source of the 7 T cell receptor beta chains below, sequenced in a study of CD8+CD57+ T cells in acquired aplastic anemia. All sequencing subjects had displayed CD8+CD57+ cell expansion on flow cytometry. Profiling of TCR beta VDJ combinations and CDR3 sequences used genomic DNA as template. TCRdb itself ran the reads through MiXCR, one entry per CDR3 protein. This sample has roughly 98,000 distinct CDR3 sequences, with about 66% found just once. Sequenced: sorted CD4+, CD8+, or CD8+CD57+ T cells (not recorded which) from PBMCs. The origin of the receptors is a human donor with aplastic anemia.

In its sample, this clonotype was seen once. The chain is built from TRBV10-3 and TRBJ1-5; D is undetermined. Germline V gene sequence: CDR1 ENHRY, CDR2 SYGVKD. The ends were cut back, 8 bases at V and 4 bases at J, with 15 bases in the middle. This CDR3 is 14 amino acids long. The CDR3 loop reads CAIWGLLFNQPQHF. The CDR3 DNA sequence: TGTGCCATCTGGGGTCTTCTCTTTAATCAGCCCCAGCATTTT.

J is TRBJ1-1 and V is TRBV5-1; the D gene is possibly TRBD1 (6 bases). Trimming cost V 2 bases and J 5 bases, with 7 bases left between them. Germline assignment: CDR1 SGHRS and CDR2 YFSETQ. This CDR3 is built from 12 residues. CDR3 nucleotide sequence: TGCGCCAGCAGCTTCGACAGGACTGAAGCTTTCTTT. Amino acid sequence: CASSFDRTEAFF.

The chain employs TRBV24-1 and TRBJ2-2; D assignment may be TRBD1 or TRBD2 (6 bases each). Germline V gives CDR1 KGHDR, CDR2 SFDVKD. The CDR3 covers 16 residues. With 2 bases removed from V and 3 bases from J, the gap between germline ends came to 12 bases. The CDR3 nucleotides are TGTGCCACCAGTGATTACCGGGGGCTGGACACCGGGGAGCTGTTTTTT. Its protein is CATSDYRGLDTGELFF.

This chain uses TRBV20-1 with TRBJ1-2; 9 bases are shared with TRBD1. Germline CDR1 DFQATT, CDR2 SNEGSKA (reference sequence). V shed 7 bases and J 5 bases; nucleotides not matched to a gene: 8. This CDR3 has 13 amino acids. CDR3 bases: TGCAGTGTCCCGGGACAGGGTAGTTATGGCTACACCTTC. Its translation is CSVPGQGSYGYTF.

On this clonotype itself: The CDR3 carries no conserved terminal phenylalanine or tryptophan, so it likely arises from a read error. This chain uses TRBV10-2 with TRBJ2-1; D is uncertain. Germline values: CDR1 WSHSY, CDR2 SAAADI. Between the trimmed V and J ends, which lost 3 bases and 5 bases, there was a span of 5 bases. This CDR3 has 12 amino acids. The CDR3 spells CASSDWNNEQFL. For the CDR3, the DNA is TGCGCCAGCAGTGATTGGAACAATGAGCAGTTCCTC.

This chain uses TRBV24-1 with TRBJ2-1; 8 bases map to TRBD1. Germline CDR1 is KGHDR and CDR2 is SFDVKD. The J segment lost 6 bases and the V segment lost 5 bases, leaving 8 bases of the junction unmatched. This CDR3 region has 15 residues. In DNA, the CDR3 is TGTGCCACCAGTGCTCGAGGACAGGGTGTCAATGAGCAGTTCTTC. This translates into CATSARGQGVNEQFF.

The chain combines TRBV20-1 with TRBJ2-3, with D perhaps TRBD2 (6 bases). V was clipped by 1 base and J by 10 bases, with 15 bases between them. Looked up from germline, CDR1 is DFQATT and CDR2 is SNEGSKA (reference sequence). There are 13 residues in the CDR3. CDR3 bases: TGCAGTGCTAGAGGGGGTAGCCTAGCGCCGCAGTATTTT. Its translation: CSARGGSLAPQYF.